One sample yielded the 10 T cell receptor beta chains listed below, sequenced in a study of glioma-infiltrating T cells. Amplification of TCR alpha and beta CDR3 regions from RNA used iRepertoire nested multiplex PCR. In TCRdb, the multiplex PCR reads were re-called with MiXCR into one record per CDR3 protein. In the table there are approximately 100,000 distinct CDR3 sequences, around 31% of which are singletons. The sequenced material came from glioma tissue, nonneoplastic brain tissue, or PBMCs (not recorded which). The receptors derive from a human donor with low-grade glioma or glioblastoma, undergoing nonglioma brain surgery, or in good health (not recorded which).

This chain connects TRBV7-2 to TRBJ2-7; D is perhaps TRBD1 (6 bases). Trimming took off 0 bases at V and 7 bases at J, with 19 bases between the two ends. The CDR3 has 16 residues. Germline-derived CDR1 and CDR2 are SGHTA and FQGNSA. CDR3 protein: CASSLAQDLIQGEQYF. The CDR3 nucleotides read TGTGCCAGCAGCTTAGCGCAGGATCTCATTCAGGGGGAGCAGTACTTC.

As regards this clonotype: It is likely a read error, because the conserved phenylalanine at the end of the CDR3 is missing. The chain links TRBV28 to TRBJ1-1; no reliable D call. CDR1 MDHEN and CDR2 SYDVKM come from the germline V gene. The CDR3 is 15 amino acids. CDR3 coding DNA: TGTGCCAACAGTTTAAGGAGTCCTAATATCCTTAAAGCTTTCTCT. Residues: CANSLRSPNILKAFS.

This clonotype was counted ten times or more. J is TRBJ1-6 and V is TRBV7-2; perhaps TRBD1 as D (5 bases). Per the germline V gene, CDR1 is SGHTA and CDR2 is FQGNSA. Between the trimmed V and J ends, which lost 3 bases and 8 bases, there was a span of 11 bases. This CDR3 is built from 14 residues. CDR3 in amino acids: CASSFPRVDSPLHF. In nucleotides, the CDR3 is TGTGCCAGCAGCTTCCCCAGGGTCGATTCACCCCTCCACTTT.

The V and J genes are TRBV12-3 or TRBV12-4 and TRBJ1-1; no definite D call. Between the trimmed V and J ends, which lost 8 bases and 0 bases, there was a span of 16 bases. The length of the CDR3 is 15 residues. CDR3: CASSHSNNMNTEAFF. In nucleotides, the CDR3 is TGTGCCAGCTCGCACAGCAACAACATGAACACTGAAGCTTTCTTT.

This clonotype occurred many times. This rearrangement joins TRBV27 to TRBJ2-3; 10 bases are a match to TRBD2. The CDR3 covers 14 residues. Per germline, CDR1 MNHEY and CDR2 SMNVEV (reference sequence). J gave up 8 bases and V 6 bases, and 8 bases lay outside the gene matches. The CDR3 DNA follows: TGTGCCAGCAGACTAGCGGGGTTTAGTCCTACGCAGTATTTT. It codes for CASRLAGFSPTQYF.

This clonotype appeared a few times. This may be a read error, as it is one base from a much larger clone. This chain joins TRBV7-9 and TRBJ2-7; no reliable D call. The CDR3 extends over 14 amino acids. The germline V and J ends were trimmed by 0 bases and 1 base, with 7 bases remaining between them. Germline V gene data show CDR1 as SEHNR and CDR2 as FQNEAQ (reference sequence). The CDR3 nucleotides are TGTGCCAGCAGCTTAGCGGTCGGGTCCTACGAGCAGTACTTC. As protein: CASSLAVGSYEQYF.

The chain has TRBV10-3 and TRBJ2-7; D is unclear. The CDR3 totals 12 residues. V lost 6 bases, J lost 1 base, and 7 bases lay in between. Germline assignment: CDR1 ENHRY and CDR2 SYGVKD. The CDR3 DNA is TGTGCCATCAGCAAGGAGTCCTACGAGCAGTACTTC. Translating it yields CAISKESYEQYF.

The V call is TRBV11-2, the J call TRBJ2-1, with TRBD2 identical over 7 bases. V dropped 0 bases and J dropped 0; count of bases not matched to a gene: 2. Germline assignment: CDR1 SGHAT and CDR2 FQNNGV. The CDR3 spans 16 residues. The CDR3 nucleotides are TGTGCCAGCAGCTTAGATGGGGGGGGCTCCTACAATGAGCAGTTCTTC. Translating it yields CASSLDGGGSYNEQFF.

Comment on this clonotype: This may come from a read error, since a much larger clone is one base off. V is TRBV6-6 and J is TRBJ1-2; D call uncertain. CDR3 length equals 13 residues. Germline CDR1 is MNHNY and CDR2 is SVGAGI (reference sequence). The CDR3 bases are TGTGCCAGCAGTTACCAGGATCACTATTGCTACACCTTC. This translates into CASSYQDHYCYTF.

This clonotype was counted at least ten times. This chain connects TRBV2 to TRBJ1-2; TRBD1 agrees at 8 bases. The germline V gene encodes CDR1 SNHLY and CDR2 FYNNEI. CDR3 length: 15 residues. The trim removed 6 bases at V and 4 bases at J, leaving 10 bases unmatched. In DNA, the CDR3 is TGTGCCAGCAGCCCCCGGGGGACAGGAGCCTATGGCTACACCTTC. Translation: CASSPRGTGAYGYTF.